This T cell receptor (beta chain) was sequenced in a study of T cell responses to AZD1222 COVID-19 vaccine. With regard to this clone: Its matching antigen is unknown.

General study findings and limits: Just a handful of AZD1222 recipients were seropositive at baseline. Repertoires were obtained solely post-peak T cell response.

The method was immunoSEQ multiplex PCR; TCRdb's version includes in-frame clones alone and lacks a portion of them. The sample includes roughly 180,000 clones, 85% to 90% of them seen just once. Germline CDR1 SQVTM, CDR2 ANQGSEA. Trimming took 0 bases from V and 1 from J, leaving 16 bases between them. There are 16 residues in the CDR3. The genes are TRBV29-1 and TRBJ2-7, with TRBD2 as a possible D gene (5 bases). The sequence came from an adult in good health. The sequencing here drew on peripheral blood, taken on day 0 of AZD1222 vaccination. Here the CDR3 reads CSVEDPHTGKSYEQYF. The CDR3 nucleotides read TGCAGCGTTGAAGATCCGCATACGGGGAAATCCTACGAGCAGTACTTC.